This T cell receptor (beta chain) was observed in a study of blood T cells in healthy people across ages. A second PCR, run for about 7 to 11 cycles, used a sample-barcoded 5' primer plus a J-beta primer mix. TCRdb re-derived calls from the 5' RACE reads in MiXCR, one entry per CDR3 protein. This repertoire shows 1.5 million to 2 million distinct CDR3 sequences, approximately 30% found once; its top ten account for 7.7%. In its sample, this clonotype was seen many times. Trimming pared 0 bases from V and 7 bases from J, leaving 14 bases between. Germline V CDR1 and CDR2: SGHKS, YYEKEE (reference sequence). The CDR3 runs to 15 residues.

The sequenced material came from blood. The chain links TRBV5-5 to TRBJ1-5; TRBD1 is a possible D gene (5 bases). The sequence was collected from a woman aged 25 to 39 in good health. The CDR3 DNA is TGTGCCAGCAGCTTGGATGGGGGATCATGGCAGCCCCAGCATTTT. Translation: CASSLDGGSWQPQHF.